The rows below give T cell receptor beta chains drawn from one sample of a study of technical replicates of blood from several donors. Clones were read by immunoSEQ multiplex PCR, and TCRdb kept only the in-frame ones, dropping some. Here the sample spans around 81,000 clones, around four fifths being singletons. Sequencing was done on a sample of PBMCs. The receptors shown here come from a human donor in good health. Some clones in this sample may be carry-over from other donors' samples. The CDR3 runs from the conserved cysteine through the conserved F or W. Fields, in order: V gene, clone size, J gene, D gene, CDR3 protein, CDR3 DNA. A D gene is named only where the DNA matches it firmly. Expanded clones get a size class; other rows say once, few or many, or leave the size out.

TRBV27	-	TRBJ2-7	TRBD1	CASSLRGQIYEQYF	TGTGCCAGCAGTTTACGGGGACAGATCTACGAGCAGTACTTC
TRBV7-2	-	TRBJ1-6	-	CASSSTGLPLSPLHF	TGTGCCAGCAGCTCGACAGGCCTCCCTCTTTCACCCCTCCACTTT
TRBV15	few	TRBJ2-7	-	CATSRERYPYGMGYEQYF	TGTGCCACCAGCAGAGAAAGATACCCCTACGGGATGGGCTACGAGCAGTACTTC
TRBV5-5	-	TRBJ2-7	-	CASSLGGGAVSYEQYF	TGTGCCAGCAGCTTGGGTGGGGGGGCGGTCTCCTACGAGCAGTACTTC
TRBV30	-	TRBJ1-1	-	CAAQVEAFF	TGTGCCGCACAGGTTGAAGCTTTCTTT
TRBV7-9	once	TRBJ1-3	-	CASSAGVSGNTIYF	TGTGCCAGCAGCGCAGGTGTCTCTGGAAACACCATATATTTT
TRBV7-3	-	TRBJ2-7	-	CASSLIRGEQYF	TGTGCCAGCAGCTTAATCCGGGGCGAGCAGTACTTC
TRBV30	few	TRBJ2-3	TRBD2	CAWSRTSGTDTQYF	TGTGCCTGGAGTAGAACTAGCGGCACAGATACGCAGTATTTT
TRBV28	once	TRBJ2-5	TRBD2	CASGLPGGKETQYF	TGTGCCAGCGGCCTTCCGGGAGGGAAAGAGACCCAGTACTTC
TRBV28	-	TRBJ1-2	-	CASLGQPYGYTF	TGTGCCAGCTTGGGGCAGCCCTATGGCTACACCTTC
TRBV5-6	-	TRBJ1-1	-	CASGPRATEAFF	TGTGCCAGCGGCCCCAGGGCCACTGAAGCTTTCTTT
TRBV15	-	TRBJ2-5	-	CATGAFNQETQYF	TGTGCCACGGGGGCTTTCAACCAAGAGACCCAGTACTTC
TRBV6-1	-	TRBJ1-5	-	CASSVTGSNQPQHF	TGTGCCAGCAGTGTGACAGGTAGTAATCAGCCCCAGCATTTT
TRBV11-2	few	TRBJ1-1	TRBD1	CASSFYRDRGLNTEAFF	TGTGCCAGCAGCTTCTACCGGGACAGGGGATTGAACACTGAAGCTTTCTTT
TRBV7-2	-	TRBJ1-5	-	CASREGGGNQPQHF	TGTGCCAGCAGAGAGGGCGGGGGCAATCAGCCCCAGCATTTT
TRBV12-5	-	TRBJ1-6	-	CASGFHRVNSPLHF	TGTGCTAGTGGTTTCCACAGGGTTAATTCACCCCTCCACTTT
TRBV5-4	-	TRBJ2-2	TRBD1	CASSLRGPNTGELFF	TGTGCCAGCAGCTTAAGGGGGCCGAACACCGGGGAGCTGTTTTTT
TRBV5-6	-	TRBJ1-2	-	CASSRLNYGYTF	TGTGCCAGCAGCCGACTTAACTATGGCTACACCTTC
TRBV18	-	TRBJ2-1	-	CASSPQEGSYNEQFF	TGTGCCAGCTCACCACAGGAGGGCTCCTACAATGAGCAGTTCTTC
TRBV6-5	once	TRBJ2-7	TRBD2	CASRRERESMAEQYF	TGTGCCAGCAGACGAGAGCGGGAGAGCATGGCCGAGCAGTACTTC
TRBV30	-	TRBJ1-1	-	CAWSAEGITFF	TGTGCCTGGAGTGCAGAGGGTATTACTTTCTTT
TRBV5-1	-	TRBJ2-3	-	CASSLAGESTDTQYF	TGCGCCAGCAGCTTGGCCGGGGAAAGCACAGATACGCAGTATTTT
TRBV2	-	TRBJ2-7	TRBD2	CASSLTSGASSYEQYF	TGTGCCAGCAGCCTTACTAGCGGGGCGTCCTCCTACGAGCAGTACTTC
TRBV4-3	-	TRBJ1-2	-	CASSQARSNYGYTF	TGCGCCAGCAGCCAAGCGCGGTCCAACTATGGCTACACCTTC
TRBV19	-	TRBJ2-1	-	CASNSGSSYNEQFF	TGTGCCAGTAACTCCGGGAGCTCCTACAATGAGCAGTTCTTC
TRBV4-1	few	TRBJ2-7	TRBD2	CASSPRLAGGPYEQYF	TGCGCCAGCAGCCCCAGACTAGCGGGAGGGCCTTACGAGCAGTACTTC
TRBV7-9	-	TRBJ2-7	TRBD2	CASSNVAGGPSYEQYF	TGTGCCAGCAGCAACGTAGCGGGAGGGCCTTCCTACGAGCAGTACTTC
TRBV18	-	TRBJ2-7	-	CASSPLDRILTYEQYF	TGTGCCAGCTCACCCTTAGACAGAATACTAACCTACGAGCAGTACTTC
TRBV30	few	TRBJ1-1	-	CAWSPWNTEAFF	TGTGCCTGGAGTCCGTGGAACACTGAAGCTTTCTTT
TRBV7-3	-	TRBJ2-5	-	CASSLGNGLQETQYF	TGTGCCAGCAGCTTAGGGAACGGACTGCAAGAGACCCAGTACTTC
TRBV15	-	TRBJ1-1	-	CATSGGANTEAFF	TGTGCCACCAGCGGGGGCGCGAACACTGAAGCTTTCTTT
TRBV19	-	TRBJ2-7	-	CASEVPVLGTKTYEQYF	TGTGCCAGCGAAGTCCCGGTCTTGGGGACAAAAACCTACGAGCAGTACTTC
TRBV29-1	-	TRBJ1-2	TRBD1	CSVTGNYGYTF	TGCAGCGTGACAGGGAACTATGGCTACACCTTC
TRBV5-1	once	TRBJ2-2	TRBD1	CASSPRDRTTGELFF	TGCGCCAGCAGCCCCCGGGACAGAACTACCGGGGAGCTGTTTTTT
TRBV7-3	once	TRBJ2-2	-	CASRSAPGNTGELFF	TGTGCCAGCAGGTCAGCCCCAGGGAACACCGGGGAGCTGTTTTTT
TRBV4-3	-	TRBJ2-6	TRBD2	CASSRLAGDSGANVLTF	TGCGCCAGCAGCCGCCTAGCGGGAGACTCTGGGGCCAACGTCCTGACTTTC
TRBV5-1	-	TRBJ2-1	-	CASSLLTGNNNEQFF	TGCGCCAGCAGCTTGCTGACAGGTAACAACAATGAGCAGTTCTTC
TRBV13	few	TRBJ1-1	-	CASSSGNTEAFF	TGTGCCAGCAGCTCGGGGAACACTGAAGCTTTCTTT
TRBV13	-	TRBJ2-7	-	CASSSTTPVGTYEQYF	TGTGCCAGCAGCTCGACGACACCAGTAGGAACCTACGAGCAGTACTTC
TRBV10-3	-	TRBJ2-5	TRBD2	CAISRTSGGAQTQYF	TGTGCCATCAGTAGAACTAGCGGGGGGGCACAGACCCAGTACTTC
TRBV7-2	-	TRBJ2-1	-	CASSLVVSQGYNEQFF	TGTGCCAGCAGCTTAGTTGTGAGTCAGGGGTATAATGAGCAGTTCTTC
TRBV5-8	-	TRBJ1-4	-	CASSFAGVSSNEKLFF	TGTGCCAGCAGCTTTGCCGGCGTGTCTAGTAATGAAAAACTGTTTTTT
TRBV10-3	-	TRBJ1-5	TRBD1	CATRQGDNQPQHF	TGTGCCACCAGACAGGGAGACAATCAGCCCCAGCATTTT
TRBV7-6	-	TRBJ2-7	-	CASSQAPGVPYEQYF	TGTGCCAGCAGCCAGGCCCCAGGGGTACCCTACGAGCAGTACTTC
TRBV7-2	-	TRBJ1-2	-	CASSLGQSYGYTF	TGTGCCAGCAGCTTAGGGCAGTCCTATGGCTACACCTTC
TRBV7-8	-	TRBJ1-4	-	CASSSDRTNEKLFF	TGTGCCAGCAGCTCGGACAGAACTAATGAAAAACTGTTTTTT
TRBV7-2	-	TRBJ1-4	TRBD1	CASSDQTGSAEKLFF	TGTGCCAGCAGCGATCAGACAGGGTCTGCTGAAAAACTGTTTTTT
TRBV6-1	-	TRBJ1-3	-	CASRIEAAGNTIYF	TGTGCCAGCAGAATAGAAGCGGCGGGAAACACCATATATTTT
TRBV5-1	-	TRBJ1-1	-	CASSLQAFNTEAFF	TGCGCCAGCAGCTTACAGGCCTTCAACACTGAAGCTTTCTTT
TRBV2	many	TRBJ1-1	-	CASSALLVSEAFF	TGTGCCAGCAGTGCTCTCCTAGTCAGTGAAGCTTTCTTT
TRBV7-9	-	TRBJ2-5	TRBD2	CASSVGLAVRETQYF	TGTGCCAGCAGCGTGGGGCTAGCGGTCCGAGAGACCCAGTACTTC
TRBV7-2	-	TRBJ2-1	TRBD1	CASSLTGGEYNEQFF	TGTGCCAGCAGCTTGACAGGGGGGGAGTACAATGAGCAGTTCTTC
TRBV5-1	-	TRBJ1-4	-	CASSGELNEKLFF	TGCGCCAGCAGCGGGGAGCTTAATGAAAAACTGTTTTTT
TRBV4-2	-	TRBJ1-5	TRBD1	CASSHGMDREQPQHF	TGTGCCAGCAGCCATGGTATGGACAGGGAGCAGCCCCAGCATTTT
TRBV4-3	once	TRBJ2-1	-	CASSQDPGSYNEQFF	TGCGCCAGCAGCCAAGACCCGGGATCCTACAATGAGCAGTTCTTC
TRBV21-1	-	TRBJ1-4	-	CASSQKAQGDEKLFF	TGTGCCAGCAGTCAAAAGGCGCAGGGTGACGAAAAACTGTTTTTT
TRBV7-2	-	TRBJ2-7	-	CASSSGAGGSYEQYF	TGTGCCAGCAGCTCCGGAGCAGGGGGGAGTTACGAGCAGTACTTC
TRBV4-1	few	TRBJ1-1	-	CASSQVGRTEAFF	TGCGCCAGCAGCCAAGTGGGGAGAACTGAAGCTTTCTTT